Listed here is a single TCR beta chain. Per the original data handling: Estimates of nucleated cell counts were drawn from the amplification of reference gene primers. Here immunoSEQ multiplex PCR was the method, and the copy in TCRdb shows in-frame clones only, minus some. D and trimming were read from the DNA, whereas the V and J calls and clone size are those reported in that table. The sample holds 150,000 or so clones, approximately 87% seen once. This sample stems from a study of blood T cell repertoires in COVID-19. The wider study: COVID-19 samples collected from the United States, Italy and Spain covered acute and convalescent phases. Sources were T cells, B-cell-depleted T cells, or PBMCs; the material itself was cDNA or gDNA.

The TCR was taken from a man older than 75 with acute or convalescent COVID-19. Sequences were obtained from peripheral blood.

The CDR3, as DNA: TGTGCCAGCAGCCGGACTGGCCTCTATGGCTACACCTTC. This encodes CASSRTGLYGYTF. The genes are TRBV5-4 and TRBJ1-2; D gene uncertain. Germline V CDR1 and CDR2: SGHNT, YYREEE (reference sequence). V was cut by 4 bases and J by 4 bases, with 11 bases left in between. The CDR3 loop spans 13 amino acids.